This passage covers 27 T cell receptor beta chains from one sample sequenced in a study of T cells in Graves' hyperthyroidism and ophthalmopathy. Researchers amplified the TCR beta CDR3 regions from RNA transcripts. TCR CDR3 underwent first-round RT-PCR with the HTBI primer set. TCRdb passed the multiplex PCR reads through MiXCR, listing each CDR3 protein once. The sample shows around 300,000 distinct CDR3 sequences, less than 15% of them seen only once. The sequenced sample consisted of blood. These receptors originate from a woman aged 30 to 39 with Graves' hyperthyroidism that later progressed to Graves' ophthalmopathy.

Notes on this clonotype: Its ends do not fully match the called genes, so a read error is possible. The gene calls are TRBV11-2 and TRBJ2-1; D possibly uses TRBD1 or TRBD2 (5 bases each). CDR1 and CDR2 (germline): SGHAT, FQNNGV. The CDR3 totals 16 residues. CDR3 loop: CASSLEGDHHYNEQFF. Written as DNA, the CDR3 is TGTGCCAGCAGCCTAGAAGGGGACCATCACTACAATGAGCAGTTCTTC.

This clonotype appeared many times. V and J are TRBV29-1 and TRBJ2-5, with D maybe TRBD2 (5 bases). This CDR3 contains 15 residues. The V end was cut by 3 bases, the J end by 2 bases, with 16 bases between. CDR1 is SQVTM, CDR2 ANQGSEA, per germline. The DNA of the CDR3 is TGCAGCGTTGAGGGGAGCCCAAACACTCAAGAGACCCAGTACTTC. It is translated as CSVEGSPNTQETQYF.

This clonotype showed up many times. The chain carries TRBV28 and TRBJ2-2, with D perhaps matching TRBD1 (6 bases). The V and J ends lost 5 bases and 6 bases respectively, with 10 bases between them. The V gene's germline CDR1 is MDHEN and CDR2 SYDVKM. The CDR3 loop spans 13 amino acids. The CDR3 DNA reads as TGTGCCAGCAGTCGACAGGTACCCGGGGAGCTGTTTTTT. Residues: CASSRQVPGELFF.

This clonotype was counted many times. This chain joins TRBV12-3 or TRBV12-4 and TRBJ2-2, with 12 nucleotides matching TRBD2. With V trimmed by 6 bases and J by 5 bases, 4 bases remained unmatched. The CDR3 runs 15 residues. The DNA for the CDR3 is TGTGCCAGCAGCTTCGGGACTAGCGGGACCGGGGAGCTGTTTTTT. Translating gives CASSFGTSGTGELFF.

This clonotype was seen many times. CDR3 protein: CASRPSGRTDTQYF. The DNA for the CDR3 is TGTGCCAGCAGGCCTAGCGGGCGCACAGATACGCAGTATTTT. The chain uses TRBV7-3 and TRBJ2-3; 8 nucleotides align to TRBD2. This CDR3 comprises 14 residues. From germline, CDR1 is SGHTA and CDR2 FQGTGA. Germline trimming cut 6 bases from V and 1 base from J; bases unmatched to any gene: 3.

This clonotype was seen a few times. The CDR3 here is CASSIQTTGTEAFF. The CDR3 DNA sequence: TGTGCCAGCAGCATACAGACTACGGGAACTGAAGCTTTCTTT. The chain is built from TRBV9 and TRBJ1-1; D ambiguous. This CDR3 is 14 amino acids long. Germline V lookup: CDR1 SGDLS, CDR2 YYNGEE. V dropped 4 bases and J dropped 5 bases, with 15 bases sitting between them.

This clonotype was picked up many times. V is TRBV12-3 or TRBV12-4 and J is TRBJ2-2; TRBD2 matches at 13 bases. CDR3 length: 14 amino acids. The trim removed 7 bases at V and 7 bases at J, leaving 3 bases unmatched. The CDR3 is CASIGLAGVGELFF. The CDR3 DNA sequence: TGTGCCAGCATCGGACTAGCGGGAGTCGGGGAGCTGTTTTTT.

This clonotype appeared many times. The rearrangement joins TRBV27 to TRBJ2-3; TRBD1 might be the D (5 bases). The V end lost 3 bases, the J end lost 4 bases, and 14 bases lay between the germline ends. From germline, CDR1 is MNHEY and CDR2 SMNVEV (reference sequence). CDR3 length equals 15 residues. The CDR3 spells CASSLGLSVADTQYF. CDR3 nucleotide sequence: TGTGCCAGCAGTTTGGGGCTCAGCGTCGCAGATACGCAGTATTTT.

This clonotype was detected many times. CDR3 region: CSVERTDPNYGYTF. The CDR3 coding sequence is TGCAGCGTTGAACGGACGGATCCTAACTATGGCTACACCTTC. The V gene is TRBV29-1, the J gene TRBJ1-2; D remains ambiguous. Per the germline V gene, CDR1 is SQVTM and CDR2 is ANQGSEA. This CDR3 region has 14 residues. V was clipped by 2 bases and J by 0 bases, with 10 bases between them.

The CDR3 sequence is CASSPRDRDYGYTF. Here the CDR3 DNA reads TGTGCCAGCAGCCCACGGGACAGAGACTATGGCTACACCTTC. This chain uses TRBV5-6 with TRBJ1-2; TRBD1 matches at 7 bases. This CDR3 comprises 14 residues. The trim removed 4 bases at V and 3 bases at J, leaving 6 bases unmatched. Per the germline V gene, CDR1 is SGHDT and CDR2 is YYEEEE.

This clonotype was seen at least ten times. V is TRBV14 and J is TRBJ2-3; D is possibly TRBD2 (5 bases). Per germline, CDR1 SGHDN and CDR2 FVKESK. V was trimmed by 6 bases and J by 2 bases, leaving 24 bases between them. The CDR3 covers 18 residues. The CDR3 region has the DNA TGTGCCAGCAGTCCAATCGCCCTTGAGGGAACCGACACAGATACGCAGTATTTT. Its protein is CASSPIALEGTDTDTQYF.

In this sample, this clonotype turned up a few times. The chain links TRBV27 to TRBJ2-2; weak D call: TRBD2 (6 bases). The CDR3 is 14 residues long. V lost 5 bases to trimming and J lost 4 bases, with 11 bases between them. Germline lookup yields CDR1 MNHEY and CDR2 SMNVEV (reference sequence). CDR3 nucleotide sequence: TGTGCCAGCAGTCTCGGGGGAGGCACCGGGGAGCTGTTTTTT. This translates into CASSLGGGTGELFF.

Details on this clonotype: A much more abundant neighbour one base away suggests this may be a read error. The chain recombines TRBV10-3 with TRBJ1-1; no firm D call. There are 14 residues in the CDR3. The germline V and J ends were trimmed by 6 bases and 2 bases, with 13 bases remaining between them. Germline CDR1 reads ENHRY; CDR2 reads SYGVKD. The CDR3 loop is CAISQRTSNTEAFF. In nucleotides, the CDR3 is TGTGCCATCAGCCAACGGACGAGCAACACTGAAGCTTTCTTT.

The chain uses TRBV29-1 and TRBJ2-3; TRBD1 aligns across 7 bases. This CDR3 spans 14 amino acids. V was pared by 3 bases and J by 5 bases, with 8 bases of the junction left unmatched. Germline loops: CDR1 SQVTM, CDR2 ANQGSEA. In DNA, the CDR3 is TGCAGCGTTGATAGGGGGCGTTTTATAGATACGCAGTATTTT. Translated, it gives CSVDRGRFIDTQYF.

V and J are TRBV24-1 and TRBJ2-3, with D tentatively TRBD2 (5 bases). Germline-derived CDR1 and CDR2 are KGHDR and SFDVKD. This CDR3 comprises 15 residues. V gave up 3 bases and J gave up 0 bases, with 9 bases separating them. In nucleotides, the CDR3 is TGTGCCACCAGTGATAGCGGTACTAGCACAGATACGCAGTATTTT. Translating gives CATSDSGTSTDTQYF.

This clonotype occurred many times. This chain joins TRBV20-1 and TRBJ2-3; no definite D call. CDR3 length equals 11 residues. Germline-derived CDR1 and CDR2 are DFQATT and SNEGSKA (reference sequence). Trimming shortened V by 5 bases and J by 2 bases, and 5 bases separated the two germline ends. The CDR3 sequence is CSAGATDTQYF. In DNA form, the CDR3 reads TGCAGTGCTGGCGCCACAGATACGCAGTATTTT.

The table lists this clonotype with many counts. The chain is built from TRBV30 and TRBJ2-4, with D hard to call. From germline, CDR1 is GTSNPN and CDR2 SVGIG (reference sequence). CDR3 size: 14 residues. Trimming removed 5 bases from V and 0 bases from J, with 11 bases in between. The CDR3 is CAWEWALAKNIQYF. In DNA, the CDR3 is TGTGCCTGGGAATGGGCCCTAGCCAAAAACATTCAGTACTTC.

A single count supports this clonotype. V usage is TRBV2 and J usage is TRBJ1-1, with 7 bases matching TRBD1. V lost 7 bases, J lost 0 bases, and 5 bases stayed unmatched. Germline-derived CDR1 and CDR2 are SNHLY and FYNNEI. This CDR3 is built from 14 residues. The CDR3 is CASNRDSMNTEAFF. The CDR3 DNA is TGTGCCAGCAATCGGGACAGTATGAACACTGAAGCTTTCTTT.

This clonotype occurred a few times. CDR3 protein: CASSLESGSNTGELFF. The DNA of the CDR3 is TGTGCCAGCAGCTTGGAATCAGGGTCGAACACCGGGGAGCTGTTTTTT. V and J are TRBV5-6 and TRBJ2-2; perhaps TRBD1 as D (5 bases). CDR3 size: 16 residues. Trimming shortened V by 0 bases and J by 0 bases, and 9 bases separated the two germline ends. From germline, CDR1 is SGHDT and CDR2 YYEEEE.

In this sample, this clonotype turned up many times. The genes are TRBV11-1 and TRBJ2-7; D is uncertain. Trimming took 1 base from V and 2 from J, leaving 6 bases between them. CDR1 is SGHAT, CDR2 FQDESV, per germline (reference sequence). The CDR3 extends over 13 amino acids. CDR3 residues: CASSLDQTYEQYF. Here the CDR3 DNA reads TGTGCCAGCAGCTTAGACCAGACCTACGAGCAGTACTTC.

In this sample, this clonotype turned up a few times. The chain uses TRBV5-6 and TRBJ1-6, with D possibly being TRBD1 (6 bases). Germline V gives CDR1 SGHDT, CDR2 YYEEEE. This CDR3 has 16 amino acids. V shed 3 bases and J shed 5 bases, with 15 bases lying between them. The DNA of the CDR3 is TGTGCCAGCAGCTACAAAAGGACAGACCATAATTCACCCCTCCACTTT. It yields the protein CASSYKRTDHNSPLHF. Using reference TRBV5-6 and TRBJ1-6 for the parts outside the CDR3, the full variable domain is DAGVTQSPTHLIKTRGQQVTLRCSPKSGHDTVSWYQQALGQGPQFIFQYYEEEERQRGNFPDRFSGHQFPNYSSELNVNALLLGDSALYLCASSYKRTDHNSPLHFGNGTRLTVT.

This chain connects TRBV30 to TRBJ2-7, with D uncertain. CDR3 size: 14 residues. V was trimmed by 0 bases and J by 1 base, leaving 10 bases between them. The germline gives CDR1 GTSNPN, CDR2 SVGIG (reference sequence). Written as DNA, the CDR3 is TGTGCCTGGAGTGTACCCGAGAGATCCTACGAGCAGTACTTC. Amino acids: CAWSVPERSYEQYF.

This clonotype was seen many times. The rearrangement links TRBV5-6 to TRBJ2-1; 8 bases align to TRBD2. CDR1 and CDR2 (germline): SGHDT, YYEEEE. This CDR3 has 16 amino acids. V was pared by 2 bases and J by 3 bases, with 7 bases of the junction left unmatched. The CDR3: CASSFSGKRVYNEQFF. Here the CDR3 DNA reads TGTGCCAGCAGCTTTAGCGGGAAGAGGGTCTACAATGAGCAGTTCTTC.

V usage is TRBV9 and J usage is TRBJ1-3, with D possibly TRBD1 on 6 matching bases. V dropped 0 bases and J dropped 4 bases, with 14 bases sitting between them. The CDR3 spans 16 residues. CDR1 and CDR2 from the germline V gene are SGDLS and YYNGEE. DNA of the CDR3: TGTGCCAGCAGCGTAGGACTCGGGGGGACAGGAAACACCATATATTTT. This encodes CASSVGLGGTGNTIYF.

This chain connects TRBV18 to TRBJ2-1, with D possibly being TRBD2 (5 bases). The CDR3 has 17 residues. Trimming removed 3 bases from V and 9 bases from J, with 24 bases in between. Germline values: CDR1 KGHSH, CDR2 LQKENI. This chain's CDR3 is CASSPPTLRVIPAEQFF. The CDR3 DNA follows: TGTGCCAGCTCACCGCCGACACTGAGGGTAATCCCGGCTGAGCAGTTCTTC.

This chain uses TRBV6-1 with TRBJ1-3; no firm D call. The CDR3 loop spans 12 amino acids. V dropped 6 bases and J dropped 3 bases, with 6 bases sitting between them. CDR1 MNHNS and CDR2 SASEGT come from the germline V gene. The CDR3 spells CASSQFGNTIYF. CDR3 nucleotide sequence: TGTGCCAGCAGCCAATTTGGAAACACCATATATTTT.

This clonotype has just a few counts. This may be a read error: a much more frequent sequence differs by one nucleotide. The CDR3 carries no conserved terminal phenylalanine or tryptophan, so it likely arises from a read error. The chain carries TRBV12-3 or TRBV12-4 and TRBJ1-1; D possibly corresponds to TRBD1 (6 bases). Trimming removed 6 bases from V and 6 bases from J, with 17 bases in between. The CDR3 extends over 14 amino acids. The DNA for the CDR3 is TGTGCCAGCAGCCAGGCGTCCGGGGGGCCTGAAGCTTTCCTT. Encoded protein: CASSQASGGPEAFL.